A selection of T cell receptor beta chains follows, all from one sample in a study of cytomegalovirus exposure and HLA in healthy donors. Method: immunoSEQ multiplex PCR; TCRdb's copy keeps in-frame clones and lacks some. The table records 90,000 or so clones, approximately 81% of them present only once. The specimen sequenced was PBMCs. The receptors shown here come from a man aged 18 to 29 in good health and CMV-seropositive. The CDR3 runs from the conserved cysteine through the conserved F or W. A D gene is named only where the DNA matches it firmly. The listing skips clone size in some rows; elsewhere it reads once, few, many or a size class.

d_call clone_size j_call v_call cdr3_nt cdr3_aa
TRBD1 NA TRBJ1-1 TRBV7-8 TGTGCCAGCAGCTTAGCGGACAGGGCGAACACTGAAGCTTTCTTT CASSLADRANTEAFF
NA NA TRBJ2-3 TRBV15 TGTGCCACCAGCAGAGATTTTCGAGACACCAGCACAGATACGCAGTATTTT CATSRDFRDTSTDTQYF
TRBD2 NA TRBJ2-3 TRBV5-1 TGCGCCAGCAGCCTAAGAGCGGGAGGCACAGATACGCAGTATTTT CASSLRAGGTDTQYF
NA once TRBJ1-1 TRBV27 TGTGCCAGCAGTTTTAGCGGGGACCACACTGAAGCTTTCTTT CASSFSGDHTEAFF
TRBD1 NA TRBJ1-4 TRBV4-2 TGTGCCAGCAGCACACAGGGGGCCCAGGAGGAAAAACTGTTTTTT CASSTQGAQEEKLFF
NA NA TRBJ2-5 TRBV29-1 TGCAGCGTTGATGCCGACATGGCTGGGGAGACCCAGTACTTC CSVDADMAGETQYF
NA NA TRBJ2-1 TRBV10-2 TGCGCCGCAAGTCCAGGCGATGAGCAGTTCTTC CAASPGDEQFF
TRBD2 NA TRBJ2-3 TRBV7-6 TGTGCCAGCAGCTTATCTAGCGGGAGCGCAGATACGCAGTATTTT CASSLSSGSADTQYF
TRBD2 NA TRBJ2-5 TRBV5-4 TGTGCCAGCAGCTCCGGACTAGCGGGAAACCAAGAGACCCAGTACTTC CASSSGLAGNQETQYF
NA NA TRBJ1-5 TRBV28 TGTGCCAGCAGGGGGAGATCTAGCAATCAGCCCCAGCATTTT CASRGRSSNQPQHF
NA NA TRBJ2-1 TRBV5-4 TGTGCCAGCAGCTCCGGGGGCTCCTACAATGAGCAGTTCTTC CASSSGGSYNEQFF
NA NA TRBJ2-6 TRBV5-6 TGTGCCAGCAGTTTCGAGGAGTCGGTAGGGGCCAACGTCCTGACTTTC CASSFEESVGANVLTF
TRBD1 NA TRBJ2-5 TRBV4-1 TGCGCCAGCAGCCAGGCAAGACAGGGGGCGCGGGAGACCCAGTACTTC CASSQARQGARETQYF
NA NA TRBJ2-1 TRBV5-1 TGCGCCAGCAGCTTGGCTAGTAGGCGGGATGAGCAGTTCTTC CASSLASRRDEQFF
NA NA TRBJ2-7 TRBV5-1 TGCGCCAGCAGCTTGACCGGCGGGGTTTACGAGCAGTACTTC CASSLTGGVYEQYF
TRBD2 few TRBJ2-1 TRBV4-1 TGCGCCAGCAGCCAAGAAGGACTAGCGGGAAAGTACAATGAGCAGTTCTTC CASSQEGLAGKYNEQFF
TRBD1 NA TRBJ2-5 TRBV5-1 TGCGCCAGCAGCGTAGGACAAACAGGGGTAGAAGAGACCCAGTACTTC CASSVGQTGVEETQYF
NA NA TRBJ2-1 TRBV9 TGTGCCAGCAGCGTAGTTGGTGACATCCCCACCTACAATGAGCAGTTCTTC CASSVVGDIPTYNEQFF
TRBD2 NA TRBJ2-5 TRBV9 TGTGCCAGCAGCGTAGCTAGCGGAAGATGGGAGACCCAGTACTTC CASSVASGRWETQYF
TRBD1 NA TRBJ1-1 TRBV29-1 TGCAGCGTCTATATGTGGGGGCAGGGGGGTGCAGGGGGCACTGAAGCTTTCTTT CSVYMWGQGGAGGTEAFF
NA NA TRBJ2-3 TRBV7-3 TGTGCCAGCAGCTTAAGCGGAACTAGGGATACGCAGTATTTT CASSLSGTRDTQYF
TRBD1 NA TRBJ2-2 TRBV28 TGTGCCAGCAGTCTCAGGGGGCGGACCGGGGAGCTGTTTTTT CASSLRGRTGELFF
NA NA TRBJ1-2 TRBV29-1 TGCAGCGTTGAACAGGGGAACTATGGCTACACCTTC CSVEQGNYGYTF
NA NA TRBJ2-1 TRBV14 TGTGCCAGCAGCCAAGAAGTCGGGACAACCTACAATGAGCAGTTCTTC CASSQEVGTTYNEQFF
TRBD1 NA TRBJ2-5 TRBV11-3 TGTGCCAGCAGCTCCCGGGACAGGGGAAGCGAGACCCAGTACTTC CASSSRDRGSETQYF
NA NA TRBJ2-7 TRBV19 TGTGCCAGTAGTATGTCGGGAGAGGGGTACGAGCAGTACTTC CASSMSGEGYEQYF
TRBD1 NA TRBJ2-2 TRBV4-1 TGCGCCAGCAGCCAAACCACAGGGGGCACCGGGGAGCTGTTTTTT CASSQTTGGTGELFF
TRBD1 once TRBJ2-5 TRBV5-1 TGCGCCAGCAGCGGACAGGTCCCAGAGGAGACCCAGTACTTC CASSGQVPEETQYF
NA NA TRBJ2-5 TRBV28 TGTGCCAGCAGTGTCGCAGAGGCAGATTTAGAGACCCAGTACTTC CASSVAEADLETQYF
NA NA TRBJ2-5 TRBV6-7 TGTGCCAGCAGTTCTGGGCTTCAAGAGACCCAGTACTTC CASSSGLQETQYF
NA NA TRBJ2-5 TRBV7-6 TGTGCCAGCAGCCTCGAACCGGCGGGAGAGACCCAGTACTTC CASSLEPAGETQYF
NA NA TRBJ1-4 TRBV19 TGTGCCAGTAGGGCCTGGGGGCAGAGTGAAAAACTGTTTTTT CASRAWGQSEKLFF
NA NA TRBJ2-1 TRBV4-1 TGCGCCAGCAGCCAAGATTTAAATGAGCAGTTCTTC CASSQDLNEQFF
NA NA TRBJ2-5 TRBV27 TGTGCCAGCAGCCGCGGGAACCTACAAGAGACCCAGTACTTC CASSRGNLQETQYF
TRBD2 NA TRBJ2-1 TRBV28 TGTGCCAGCAGTTCCTCCGGGACTAGCGGCAACAATGAGCAGTTCTTC CASSSSGTSGNNEQFF
TRBD1 once TRBJ1-5 TRBV5-6 TGTGCCAGCAGCTCCCGGACAGGGTCTGAACAGCCCCAGCATTTT CASSSRTGSEQPQHF
NA NA TRBJ2-3 TRBV18 TGTGCCAGCTCACCGAGTAGCACAGATACGCAGTATTTT CASSPSSTDTQYF
NA NA TRBJ1-5 TRBV10-3 TGTGCCATCAGTGAGTCGCTGGGCGGCAATCAGCCCCAGCATTTT CAISESLGGNQPQHF
TRBD2 NA TRBJ2-5 TRBV2 TGTGCCAGCAAGGCGGGAGGAGAGACCCAGTACTTC CASKAGGETQYF
NA NA TRBJ1-4 TRBV5-1 TGCGCCAGCAGCTCCTCGGGGGAAGCTAATGAAAAACTGTTTTTT CASSSSGEANEKLFF
TRBD2 NA TRBJ2-3 TRBV10-2 TGCGCCAGCAGACCGATAGCGGGAGGGCCCTCAGATACGCAGTATTTT CASRPIAGGPSDTQYF
TRBD1 NA TRBJ1-4 TRBV5-1 TGCGCCAGTCGTCAGGGGGTAGCTAATGAAAAACTGTTTTTT CASRQGVANEKLFF
TRBD2 few TRBJ2-1 TRBV6-4 TGTGCCAGCAGTGACTCGGGTACTAGCGGGTACAATGAGCAGTTCTTC CASSDSGTSGYNEQFF
TRBD2 NA TRBJ2-5 TRBV5-1 TGCGCCAGCAGCTCCGGACTAGCGACCCGTGGGGAGACCCAGTACTTC CASSSGLATRGETQYF
NA NA TRBJ2-3 TRBV15 TGTGCCACCAGCAGAGATCTGGGCAGGGGTAGAGCGACAGATACGCAGTATTTT CATSRDLGRGRATDTQYF
TRBD2 NA TRBJ2-1 TRBV7-9 TGTGCCAGCAGCCCCTGGACTAGCGGGAGGGATGAGCAGTTCTTC CASSPWTSGRDEQFF
TRBD1 NA TRBJ1-1 TRBV2 TGTGCCAGCACCCGAAGGACAGGGGGGGATACTGAAGCTTTCTTT CASTRRTGGDTEAFF
TRBD1 NA TRBJ2-3 TRBV7-9 TGTGCCAGCAGCACGCCGACAGGGGTCACAGATACGCAGTATTTT CASSTPTGVTDTQYF
NA NA TRBJ2-1 TRBV5-1 TGCGCCAGCAGCTTGAGAGGGGAGGTTAACAACGGTGAGCAGTTCTTC CASSLRGEVNNGEQFF
NA NA TRBJ2-7 TRBV11-2 TGTGCCAGCAGCGCCAGGACATTGAGCTCCTACGAGCAGTACTTC CASSARTLSSYEQYF
NA NA TRBJ2-3 TRBV5-1 TGCGCCAGCAGCTTGGGAGGGTCCCCAGATACGCAGTATTTT CASSLGGSPDTQYF
NA NA TRBJ2-2 TRBV11-2 TGTGCCAGCAGCTTAGCCTTCGGCGGGGAGCTGTTTTTT CASSLAFGGELFF
NA NA TRBJ2-5 TRBV5-1 TGCGCCAGCAGCCGTAGACAAGAGACCCAGTACTTC CASSRRQETQYF
NA NA TRBJ2-2 TRBV5-1 TGCGCCAGCAGCCGAGTCGGACAGTTCGAGAACACCGGGGAGCTGTTTTTT CASSRVGQFENTGELFF
NA NA TRBJ2-2 TRBV29-1 TGCAGCGTTGTATCCCAGTTTAACACCGGGGAGCTGTTTTTT CSVVSQFNTGELFF
NA NA TRBJ1-5 TRBV28 TGTGCCAGCACCTTGGGCGGGGGCCTTCTTTATAGCAATCAGCCCCAGCATTTT CASTLGGGLLYSNQPQHF
TRBD2 few TRBJ2-7 TRBV19 TGTGCCAGTAGTGTCCGGACTAGTGGGAGGTTCTACGAGCAGTACTTC CASSVRTSGRFYEQYF